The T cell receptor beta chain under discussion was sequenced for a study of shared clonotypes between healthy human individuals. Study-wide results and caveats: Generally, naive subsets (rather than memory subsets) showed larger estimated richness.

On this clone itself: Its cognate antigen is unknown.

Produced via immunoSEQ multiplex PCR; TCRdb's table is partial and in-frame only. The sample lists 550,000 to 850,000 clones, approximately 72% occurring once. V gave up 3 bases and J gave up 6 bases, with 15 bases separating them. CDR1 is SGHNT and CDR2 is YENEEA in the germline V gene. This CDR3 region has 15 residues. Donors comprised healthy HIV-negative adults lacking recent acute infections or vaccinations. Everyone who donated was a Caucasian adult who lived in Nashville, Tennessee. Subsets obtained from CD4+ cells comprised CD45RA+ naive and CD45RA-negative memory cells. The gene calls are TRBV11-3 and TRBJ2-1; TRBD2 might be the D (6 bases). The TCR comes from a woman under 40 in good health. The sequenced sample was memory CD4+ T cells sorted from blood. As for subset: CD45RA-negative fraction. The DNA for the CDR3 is TGTGCCAGCAGCTTGTCCGGGACTTCCGCCAATGAGCAGTTCTTC. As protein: CASSLSGTSANEQFF.